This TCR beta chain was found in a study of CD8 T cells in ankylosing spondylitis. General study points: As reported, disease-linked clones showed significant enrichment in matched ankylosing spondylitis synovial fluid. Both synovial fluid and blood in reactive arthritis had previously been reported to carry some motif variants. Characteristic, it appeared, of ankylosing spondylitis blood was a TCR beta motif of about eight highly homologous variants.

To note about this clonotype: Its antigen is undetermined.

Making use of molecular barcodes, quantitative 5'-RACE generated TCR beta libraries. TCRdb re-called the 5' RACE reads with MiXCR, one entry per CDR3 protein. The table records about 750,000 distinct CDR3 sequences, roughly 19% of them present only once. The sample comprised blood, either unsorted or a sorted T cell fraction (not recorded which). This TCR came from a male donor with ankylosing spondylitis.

The CDR3 nucleotides are TGTGCCAGCAGTTCGGGGGCGGGGCCGCCGCAAGAGACCCAGTACTTC. Its protein is CASSSGAGPPQETQYF. The genes are TRBV11-2 and TRBJ2-5, with D possibly being TRBD1 or TRBD2 (6 bases each). V was shortened by 6 bases and J by 2 bases, with 19 bases between the two germline ends. The CDR3 consists of 16 residues. Germline CDR1 is SGHAT and CDR2 is FQNNGV.